A selection of T cell receptor beta chains follows, all from one sample in a study of blood T cell repertoires in COVID-19. TCRdb's copy holds only in-frame clones and misses some; the assay was immunoSEQ multiplex PCR. The data contain 55,000 to 65,000 clones, approximately 83% of them singletons. The sequenced material came from peripheral blood. The receptors were gathered from a man between 25 and 39 years old with COVID-19, enrolled during active disease. CDR3s include the opening cysteine and the closing phenylalanine or tryptophan. A D gene is named only where the DNA matches it firmly. Expanded clones are given a class, and other clones once, few, many or no size at all.

V gene	CDR3 length	clone size	D gene	J gene	CDR3 DNA	CDR3 protein
TRBV6-6	15	once	NA	TRBJ1-6	TGTACCAGCAGCCTTGGGGGGTCCTATAATTCACCCCTCCACTTT	CTSSLGGSYNSPLHF
TRBV27	17	NA	TRBD1	TRBJ1-2	TGTGCCAGCCCGGAAGGACGGGACAGGGGAAGTGACTATGGCTACACCTTC	CASPEGRDRGSDYGYTF
TRBV7-9	12	NA	TRBD1	TRBJ2-1	TGTGCCAGCATCGACCAGGGGGTTGAGCAGTTCTTC	CASIDQGVEQFF
TRBV29-1	13	NA	TRBD1	TRBJ1-4	TGCAGCGTTGAATCCCGGGGACAGGAAAAACTGTTTTTT	CSVESRGQEKLFF
TRBV11-2	13	NA	NA	TRBJ2-3	TGTGCCAGCAGCTTGAGCGACGGAGATACGCAGTATTTT	CASSLSDGDTQYF
TRBV11-1	15	NA	NA	TRBJ1-2	TGTGCCAGCAGCCCTAGGACGGGAGCTAACTATGGCTACACCTTC	CASSPRTGANYGYTF
TRBV24-1	16	NA	TRBD1	TRBJ2-1	TGTGCCACCAGTGATCCCGACAGGGGGCCCTACAATGAGCAGTTCTTC	CATSDPDRGPYNEQFF
TRBV7-2	14	NA	NA	TRBJ2-2	TGTGCCAGCAGCTTACAGGCGACGACCGGGGAGCTGTTTTTT	CASSLQATTGELFF
TRBV7-2	15	NA	TRBD2	TRBJ2-3	TGTGCCAGCAGCACCGGACTAGCGAAGGGAGATACGCAGTATTTT	CASSTGLAKGDTQYF
TRBV6-5	15	NA	TRBD2	TRBJ2-1	TGTGCCAGCAGCCTCCTGCGGTTGGGGGGGAATGAGCAGTTCTTC	CASSLLRLGGNEQFF
TRBV11-1	11	once	NA	TRBJ2-7	TGTGCCAGCAGCTTCGCCTACGAGCAGTACTTC	CASSFAYEQYF
TRBV30	15	once	NA	TRBJ2-3	TGTGCCTGGAGTGGGAACATACTAGACACAGATACGCAGTATTTT	CAWSGNILDTDTQYF
TRBV2	13	NA	TRBD1	TRBJ1-4	TGTGCCAGCACCCGGGACAGTAATGAAAAACTGTTTTTT	CASTRDSNEKLFF
TRBV28	14	NA	TRBD1	TRBJ2-7	TGTGCCAGCAGCTTGTGGGGACAGCTCTACGAGCAGTACTTC	CASSLWGQLYEQYF
TRBV19	20	NA	TRBD2	TRBJ2-3	TGTGCCAGTAGTATAGATCGGGGGACTAGCGGGAGTGGAAGGGCAGATACGCAGTATTTT	CASSIDRGTSGSGRADTQYF
TRBV19	14	NA	NA	TRBJ2-3	TGTGCCAGTAGTATGATCCGCGGCGCAGATACGCAGTATTTT	CASSMIRGADTQYF
TRBV2	14	NA	TRBD1	TRBJ2-2	TGTGCCAGCAGCCAGGACAGGTTCACCGGGGAGCTGTTTTTT	CASSQDRFTGELFF
TRBV19	13	once	NA	TRBJ1-1	TGTGCCAGTAGTATGGTCAGGGCGACTGAAGCTTTCTTT	CASSMVRATEAFF